These 2 T cell receptor beta chains share one sample of origin, sequenced in a study of beta chain features in type 1 diabetes. Study-wide points: Patients with Type 1 diabetes showed moderately but significantly shorter TCRB CDR3s in all four CD4+ subsets.

Their antigens remain unidentified. Expressed TCRB transcripts were sequenced after all isolated RNA was converted to cDNA. Here immunoSEQ multiplex PCR was the method, and the copy in TCRdb shows in-frame clones only, minus some. The sample consists of fewer than 450,000 clones, approximately 15% of them appearing once. Specimen: naive CD4+ T cells from blood. Receptors were obtained from a young woman with type 1 diabetes.

This clone was seen a few times. The genes are TRBV5-1 and TRBJ1-1; D is ambiguous. This CDR3 comprises 14 residues. Germline V gene sequence: CDR1 SGHRS, CDR2 YFSETQ. With 4 bases removed from V and 1 base from J, the gap between germline ends came to 11 bases. CDR3 protein: CASSQVTANTEAFF. CDR3 nucleotides: TGCGCCAGCAGCCAAGTCACAGCGAACACTGAAGCTTTCTTT.

This clone was seen a handful of times. The chain links TRBV7-2 to TRBJ2-1; no definite D call. The CDR3 extends over 13 amino acids. Germline CDR1 reads SGHTA; CDR2 reads FQGNSA. With 10 bases removed from V and 0 bases from J, the gap between germline ends came to 10 bases. Here the CDR3 reads CANSISSYNEQFF. For the CDR3, the DNA is TGTGCCAACTCGATAAGCTCCTACAATGAGCAGTTCTTC.